These T cell receptor beta chains were read from a single sample in a study of T cell responses to AZD1222 COVID-19 vaccine. Repertoires were generated with immunoSEQ multiplex PCR, while TCRdb's copy carries only in-frame clones and drops some. Altogether about 160,000 clones are present, 75% to 95% being singletons, with the ten largest covering 3% to 3.5%. The sequencing used peripheral blood, collected 28 days after the second AZD1222 dose. These receptors came from an adult who received the AZD1222 COVID-19 vaccine. Both conserved end residues are part of each CDR3. Fields, in order: J gene, V gene, D gene, clone size, CDR3 DNA, CDR3 protein. The D gene is left open where the match is weak. Only some rows state a clone size, as once, few, many or a class for expanded clones.

>TRBJ1-2|TRBV27|-|-
TGTGCCAGCAGTCCAGACAGAAACTATGGCTACACCTTC
CASSPDRNYGYTF
>TRBJ1-1|TRBV28|-|-
TGTGCCAGCAGGAGAGGGGGGGTGAACACTGAAGCTTTCTTT
CASRRGGVNTEAFF
>TRBJ1-1|TRBV5-1|-|-
TGCGCCAGCAGTTATAGACAGCCGAACACTGAAGCTTTCTTT
CASSYRQPNTEAFF
>TRBJ1-5|TRBV6-5|-|-
TGTGCCAGCAGTCCGGGGCGCCTGCCCAATCAGCCCCAGCATTTT
CASSPGRLPNQPQHF
>TRBJ1-1|TRBV19|-|-
TGTGCCAGTAGTATCACGGGGGGTGAAGCTTTCTTT
CASSITGGEAFF
>TRBJ2-2|TRBV19|-|-
TGTGCCAGTAGTATCACAGGCGGGGAGCTGTTTTTT
CASSITGGELFF
>TRBJ2-1|TRBV6-1|TRBD1|once
TGTGCCAGCAGTGGCCGACAGGGTTGGGGTTACAATGAGCAGTTCTTC
CASSGRQGWGYNEQFF
>TRBJ2-3|TRBV2|-|-
TGTGCCAGCAGTGTTAGCTGGATAACAGATACGCAGTATTTT
CASSVSWITDTQYF
>TRBJ2-7|TRBV19|TRBD1|-
TGTGCCAGTAGTACCCAATATCGACAGGGTGGCTCCTACGAGCAGTACTTC
CASSTQYRQGGSYEQYF
>TRBJ2-3|TRBV10-3|-|-
TGTGCCATCAGTGACTCCGGACACACAGATACGCAGTATTTT
CAISDSGHTDTQYF
>TRBJ2-3|TRBV9|TRBD2|-
TGTGCCAGCAGCCTTTCTCCAAAGAGCGGGACTACAGATACGCAGTATTTT
CASSLSPKSGTTDTQYF
>TRBJ1-5|TRBV5-5|TRBD1|-
TGTGCCAGCAGCGGGACCGGGACAGGATATAGCAATCAGCCCCAGCATTTT
CASSGTGTGYSNQPQHF
>TRBJ2-5|TRBV30|TRBD2|-
TGTGCCTGGAGTGTCGGGACTAGATCTTTAGAGACCCAGTACTTC
CAWSVGTRSLETQYF
>TRBJ1-6|TRBV10-3|-|-
TGTGCCATCAGTGGGGAAACAGGCCCTAATTCACCCCTCCACTTT
CAISGETGPNSPLHF
>TRBJ2-6|TRBV3-1/TRBV3-2|-|-
TGTGCCAGCAGCCAAGAGAGACTCCAAACTTACTCTGGGGCCAACGTCCTGACTTTC
CASSQERLQTYSGANVLTF
>TRBJ1-5|TRBV19|TRBD1|-
TGTGCCAGTAGTTTGACAGGGCGCAATCAGCCCCAGCATTTT
CASSLTGRNQPQHF
>TRBJ1-1|TRBV5-1|-|-
TGCGCCAGCAGCCCCACCCGGGCGAACACTGAAGCTTTCTTT
CASSPTRANTEAFF
>TRBJ2-5|TRBV20-1|-|-
TGCAGTGCCCCCGGAGAGACCCAGTACTTC
CSAPGETQYF
>TRBJ2-5|TRBV5-6|-|-
TGTGCCAGCAGCTGGTTGGGCGGATCGGAGACCCAGTACTTC
CASSWLGGSETQYF
>TRBJ1-1|TRBV29-1|-|-
TGCAGCGTTGAAAAGGGTATGAACACTGAAGCTTTCTTT
CSVEKGMNTEAFF
>TRBJ1-2|TRBV6-1|TRBD1|-
TGTGCCAGCAGTGGCCCTCTCGGTGGGGGACAGGGGGGAGGCGGCTACACCTTC
CASSGPLGGGQGGGGYTF
>TRBJ1-5|TRBV3-1/TRBV3-2|-|-
TGTGCCAGCAGCCAAGGACGGGGGGTGGGGCCCCAGCATTTT
CASSQGRGVGPQHF
>TRBJ2-2|TRBV11-2|TRBD2|-
TGTGCCAGCAGCTTAGTGGCGGGAGGCGGGGAGCTGTTTTTT
CASSLVAGGGELFF
>TRBJ2-5|TRBV5-4|TRBD1|-
TGTGCCAGCAGCTTGGGACAGGGGCTCCAAGAGACCCAGTACTTC
CASSLGQGLQETQYF
>TRBJ2-2|TRBV4-1|TRBD2|-
TGCGCCAGCAGCCAATTTACTAGCGGATCAACGAACACCGGGGAGCTGTTTTTT
CASSQFTSGSTNTGELFF
>TRBJ1-1|TRBV14|TRBD1|-
TGTGCCAGCAGTCCCAGGGGGCGCACTGAAGCTTTCTTT
CASSPRGRTEAFF
>TRBJ1-3|TRBV19|-|-
TGTGCCAGTAGTATCATGGGGGACTCTGGAAACACCATATATTTT
CASSIMGDSGNTIYF
>TRBJ1-2|TRBV2|-|-
TGTGCCATTCAACTCGGTGGCTACACCTTC
CAIQLGGYTF
>TRBJ2-1|TRBV6-5|-|-
TGTGCCAGCAGTCTGATAGCGACATCCTACAATGAGCAGTTCTTC
CASSLIATSYNEQFF
>TRBJ1-1|TRBV1|-|-
TGCACCAGCAGCCAAGATGAGGGGGGGCAGGGGAGGCTTCAAGCTTTCTTT
CTSSQDEGGQGRLQAFF
>TRBJ2-1|TRBV30|TRBD2|-
TGTGCCTGGGCAGCGGGAGTTGGGTACAATGAGCAGTTCTTC
CAWAAGVGYNEQFF
>TRBJ1-6|TRBV9|-|-
TGTGCCAGCAGCGTGTCAGGGATCGGGTCACCCCTCCACTTT
CASSVSGIGSPLHF
>TRBJ1-1|TRBV19|TRBD1|-
TGTGCCAGTAGTATAGGGTGGGGACAGGGGTACACTGAAGCTTTCTTT
CASSIGWGQGYTEAFF
>TRBJ2-1|TRBV2|-|-
TGTGCCAGCACTTCCGACAGGGAGGTATTCAATGAGCAGTTCTTC
CASTSDREVFNEQFF
>TRBJ2-3|TRBV11-3|TRBD1|-
TGTGCCAGCAGCGCGGAAGACAGGGGGCCCACAGATACGCAGTATTTT
CASSAEDRGPTDTQYF
>TRBJ2-5|TRBV7-8|-|-
TGTGCCAGCAGCTACAGACTCCAAGAGACCCAGTACTTC
CASSYRLQETQYF
>TRBJ1-2|TRBV19|-|once
TGTGCCAGTAGTATTTCCCCCCCGGGGGCGGACTATGGCTACACCTTC
CASSISPPGADYGYTF
>TRBJ1-2|TRBV7-9|-|-
TGTGCCAGCAGCCGGAGCTGGGATGGCTACACCTTC
CASSRSWDGYTF
>TRBJ1-2|TRBV7-9|-|few
TGTGCCAGCAGCGTGTCTAACTATGGCTACACCTTC
CASSVSNYGYTF
>TRBJ1-1|TRBV19|-|-
TGTGCCAGTAGTAAACCGGGACCAAGTGAAGCTTTCTTT
CASSKPGPSEAFF
>TRBJ2-1|TRBV9|-|-
TGTGCCAGCAGCGTAGGCGCGACTGAGCAGTTCTTC
CASSVGATEQFF
>TRBJ2-3|TRBV7-7|-|-
TGTGCCAGCAGCTTAGGGGCCTCAACAGATACGCAGTATTTT
CASSLGASTDTQYF
>TRBJ1-2|TRBV5-1|TRBD1|few
TGCGCCAGCAGCTACTCCGGGACAGTCTATGGCTACACCTTC
CASSYSGTVYGYTF
>TRBJ1-4|TRBV6-5|TRBD1|-
TGTGCCAGCAGTCAGACAGGGGGAAATGAAAAACTGTTTTTT
CASSQTGGNEKLFF
>TRBJ2-1|TRBV24-1|TRBD1|-
TGTGCCACCAGTGGGGGTCCCGGGACAGGGACCAACAATGAGCAGTTCTTC
CATSGGPGTGTNNEQFF
>TRBJ2-7|TRBV10-2|TRBD2|-
TGCGCCAGCAGTGAGTCGAAGGCTAGCGGGAGTGGAAACGAGCAGTACTTC
CASSESKASGSGNEQYF
>TRBJ1-3|TRBV7-8|-|-
TGTGCCAGCAGCCTATCTGGAAACACCATATATTTT
CASSLSGNTIYF
>TRBJ1-3|TRBV30|-|-
TGTGCCTGGAGTCAGGCTTCTGGAAACACCATATATTTT
CAWSQASGNTIYF
>TRBJ2-3|TRBV5-1|-|-
TGCGCCAGCAGCGTAGGGGGCACAGATACGCAGTATTTT
CASSVGGTDTQYF
>TRBJ1-1|TRBV2|-|-
TGTGCCAGCGGACCAGGGACTGAAGCTTTCTTT
CASGPGTEAFF
>TRBJ2-5|TRBV5-8|-|-
TGTGCCAGCAGCTCCTACCCGGGGAGGCCCCAAGAGACCCAGTACTTC
CASSSYPGRPQETQYF